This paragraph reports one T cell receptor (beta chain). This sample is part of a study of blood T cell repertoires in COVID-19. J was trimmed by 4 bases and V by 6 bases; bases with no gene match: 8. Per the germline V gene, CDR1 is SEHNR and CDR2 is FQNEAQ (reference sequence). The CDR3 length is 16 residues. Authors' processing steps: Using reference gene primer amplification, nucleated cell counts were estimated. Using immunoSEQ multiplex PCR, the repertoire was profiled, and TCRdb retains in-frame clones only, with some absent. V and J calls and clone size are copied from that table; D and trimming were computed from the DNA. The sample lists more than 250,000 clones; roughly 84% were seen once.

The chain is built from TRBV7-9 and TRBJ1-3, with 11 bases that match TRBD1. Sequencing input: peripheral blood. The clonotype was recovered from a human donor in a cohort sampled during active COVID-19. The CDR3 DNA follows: TGTGCCAGCAGTGGACAGGGGGCTTTACTCGGAAACACCATATATTTT. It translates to CASSGQGALLGNTIYF. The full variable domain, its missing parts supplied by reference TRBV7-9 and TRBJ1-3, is DTGVSQNPRHKITKRGQNVTFRCDPISEHNRLYWYRQTLGQGPEFLTYFQNEAQLEKSRLLSDRFSAERPKGSFSTLEIQRTEQGDSAMYLCASSGQGALLGNTIYFGEGSWLTVV.